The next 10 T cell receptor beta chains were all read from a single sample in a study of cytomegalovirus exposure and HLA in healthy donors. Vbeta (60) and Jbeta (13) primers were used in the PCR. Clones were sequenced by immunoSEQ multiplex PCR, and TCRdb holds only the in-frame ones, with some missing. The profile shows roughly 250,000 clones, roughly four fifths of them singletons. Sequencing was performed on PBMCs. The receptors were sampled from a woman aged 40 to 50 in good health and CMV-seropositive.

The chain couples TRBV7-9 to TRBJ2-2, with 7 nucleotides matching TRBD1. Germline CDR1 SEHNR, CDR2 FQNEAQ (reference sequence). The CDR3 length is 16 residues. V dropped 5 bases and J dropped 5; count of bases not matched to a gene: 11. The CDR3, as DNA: TGTGCCAGCAGCACAAGGACAGGTAGTGGGACCGGGGAGCTGTTTTTT. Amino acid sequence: CASSTRTGSGTGELFF.

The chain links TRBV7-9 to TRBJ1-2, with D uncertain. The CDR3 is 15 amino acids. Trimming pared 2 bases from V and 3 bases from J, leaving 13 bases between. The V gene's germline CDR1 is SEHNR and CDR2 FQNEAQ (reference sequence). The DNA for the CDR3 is TGTGCCAGCAGCTTATGGCAGGAGGAAGACTATGGCTACACCTTC. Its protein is CASSLWQEEDYGYTF.

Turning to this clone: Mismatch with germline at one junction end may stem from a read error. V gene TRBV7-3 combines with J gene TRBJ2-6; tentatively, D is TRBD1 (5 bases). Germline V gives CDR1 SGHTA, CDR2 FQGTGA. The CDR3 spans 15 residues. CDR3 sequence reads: CASSLQPTGANGLTF. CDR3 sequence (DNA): TGTGCCAGCAGCTTACAGCCAACTGGGGCCAACGGCCTGACTTTC.

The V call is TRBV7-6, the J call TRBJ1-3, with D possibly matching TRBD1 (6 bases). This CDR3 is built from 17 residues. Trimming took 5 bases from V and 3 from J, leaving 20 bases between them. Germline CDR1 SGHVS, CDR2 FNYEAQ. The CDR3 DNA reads TGTGCCAGCAGCGCAGTCGGGGGGGCCTCATATGGAAACACCATATATTTT. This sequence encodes CASSAVGGASYGNTIYF.

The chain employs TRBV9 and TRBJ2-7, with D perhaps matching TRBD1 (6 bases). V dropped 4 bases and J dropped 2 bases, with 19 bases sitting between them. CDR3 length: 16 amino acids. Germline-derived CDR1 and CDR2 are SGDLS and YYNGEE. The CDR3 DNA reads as TGTGCCAGCAGCCCCAAACAGGGAAGGGGAACCTACGAGCAGTACTTC. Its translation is CASSPKQGRGTYEQYF.

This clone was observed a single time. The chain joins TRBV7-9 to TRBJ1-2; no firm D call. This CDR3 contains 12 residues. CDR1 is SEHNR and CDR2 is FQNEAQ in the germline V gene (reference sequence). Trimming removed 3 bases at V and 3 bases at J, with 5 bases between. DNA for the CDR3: TGTGCCAGCAGCTTTCCGGACTATGGCTACACCTTC. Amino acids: CASSFPDYGYTF.

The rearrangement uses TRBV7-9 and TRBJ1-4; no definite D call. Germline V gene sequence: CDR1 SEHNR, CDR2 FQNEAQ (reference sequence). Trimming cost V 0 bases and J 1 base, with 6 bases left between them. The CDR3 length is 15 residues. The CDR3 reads CASSLADITNEKLFF. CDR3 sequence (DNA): TGTGCCAGCAGCTTAGCCGACATAACTAATGAAAAACTGTTTTTT.

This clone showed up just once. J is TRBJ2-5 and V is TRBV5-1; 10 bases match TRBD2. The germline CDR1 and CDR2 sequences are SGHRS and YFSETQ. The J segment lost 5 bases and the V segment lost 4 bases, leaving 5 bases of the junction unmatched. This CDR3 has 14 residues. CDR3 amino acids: CASSLGLALETQYF. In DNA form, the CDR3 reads TGCGCCAGCAGCCTGGGACTAGCGTTGGAGACCCAGTACTTC.

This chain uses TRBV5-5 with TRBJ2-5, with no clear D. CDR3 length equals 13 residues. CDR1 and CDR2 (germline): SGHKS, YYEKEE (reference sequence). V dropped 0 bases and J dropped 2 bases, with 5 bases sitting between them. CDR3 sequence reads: CASSLGRQETQYF. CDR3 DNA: TGTGCCAGCAGCTTGGGCAGACAAGAGACCCAGTACTTC.

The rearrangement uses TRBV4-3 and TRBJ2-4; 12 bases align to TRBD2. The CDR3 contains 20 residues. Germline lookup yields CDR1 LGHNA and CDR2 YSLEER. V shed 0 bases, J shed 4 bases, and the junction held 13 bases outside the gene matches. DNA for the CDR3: TGCGCCAGCAGCCAAGATCGTCTAGCGGGAGGGGCCTTTAGGAAAAACATTCAGTACTTC. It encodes CASSQDRLAGGAFRKNIQYF.